These 18 T cell receptor beta chains originate from one sample sequenced in a study of response to subunit inactivated influenza vaccine (dated by TCRdb to the late 2010s). The receptor library was made with RT-PCR. Sequenced on an Illumina HiSeq 2500. The public sequencing data were trimmed at Q25 with fastp and processed into clonotypes with MiXCR by TCRdb, which kept only in-frame beta chains. Here each entry gathers all rows of one CDR3 protein and keeps the most common genes and DNA. Recorded for this sample are approximately 290,000 distinct CDR3 sequences; around 22% of them occurred a single time. Of the sample, 10% to 13% is held by the ten largest clones. The sequences come from PBMCs from blood, collected around 22 months after vaccination. These receptors were collected from a man between 50 and 75 years old who received an inactivated influenza vaccine. Donor details come from another sample of the same person, matched by shared clones.

In this sample, this clonotype turned up a few times. V is TRBV10-3 and J is TRBJ2-4; 9 nucleotides agree with TRBD2. The germline CDR1 and CDR2 sequences are ENHRY and SYGVKD. CDR3 length: 14 amino acids. Losses at the gene ends were 6 bases for V and 9 bases for J; bases not matched to a gene: 9. Here the CDR3 reads CAISQTSGGGIQYF. CDR3 coding DNA: TGTGCCATCAGCCAGACTAGCGGAGGGGGCATTCAGTACTTC.

This clonotype was counted only a few times. The chain couples TRBV12-3 or TRBV12-4 to TRBJ1-5; D is possibly TRBD1 (5 bases). V shed 4 bases and J shed 2 bases, with 6 bases lying between them. The CDR3 is 13 amino acids. The CDR3, as DNA: TGTGCCAGCAGTTCGGGGGGCAATCAGCCCCAGCATTTT. The encoded protein is CASSSGGNQPQHF.

This clonotype was counted a few times. The V gene is TRBV11-1, the J gene TRBJ2-7; 7 bases are shared with TRBD1. This CDR3 is built from 13 residues. J lost 5 bases, V lost 1 base, and 2 bases had no gene match. Germline CDR1 SGHAT, CDR2 FQDESV (reference sequence). This CDR3 reads CASSLETGNEQYF. The CDR3 region has the DNA TGTGCCAGCAGCTTAGAGACAGGGAACGAGCAGTACTTC. Filled out from reference TRBV11-1 and TRBJ2-7, the complete variable domain reads EAEVAQSPRYKITEKSQAVAFWCDPISGHATLYWYRQILGQGPELLVQFQDESVVDDSQLPKDRFSAERLKGVDSTLKIQPAELGDSAMYLCASSLETGNEQYFGPGTRLTVT.

The rearrangement joins TRBV27 to TRBJ1-2, with 8 bases fitting TRBD1. The CDR3 is made up of 14 amino acids. From germline, CDR1 is MNHEY and CDR2 SMNVEV (reference sequence). The ends lost 7 bases at V and 7 bases at J; junction bases unmatched: 11. CDR3 bases: TGTGCCAGCACCGGGACAGGCCGCAGGGGTGGCTACACCTTC. Its protein is CASTGTGRRGGYTF.

The table lists this clonotype with a few counts. J is TRBJ2-1 and V is TRBV7-9; D is possibly TRBD2 (5 bases). Trimming pared 4 bases from V and 9 bases from J, leaving 16 bases between. Germline V lookup: CDR1 SEHNR, CDR2 FQNEAQ (reference sequence). The CDR3 is made up of 14 amino acids. CDR3 protein: CASSSFREAVEQFF. CDR3 in DNA: TGTGCCAGCAGCTCTTTTAGGGAAGCGGTTGAGCAGTTCTTC.

The chain links TRBV5-1 to TRBJ1-4; D uncertain. Germline CDR1 and CDR2: SGHRS and YFSETQ. The CDR3 consists of 15 residues. Trimming stripped 4 bases from V and 0 bases from J, with 10 bases between. The CDR3 DNA is TGCGCCAGCAGCCCCCATTACGCAACTAATGAAAAACTGTTTTTT. Translated, it gives CASSPHYATNEKLFF.

J is TRBJ1-1 and V is TRBV12-3 or TRBV12-4, with D perhaps matching TRBD1 (5 bases). Trimming removed 3 bases at V and 5 bases at J, with 13 bases between. The CDR3 covers 14 residues. The CDR3 loop reads CASSFSRDGTEAFF. The CDR3 bases are TGTGCCAGCAGTTTTTCCAGGGACGGAACTGAAGCTTTCTTT.

The chain combines TRBV6-5 with TRBJ2-2, with no clear D. Trimming took 6 bases from V and 8 from J, leaving 10 bases between them. The CDR3 totals 12 residues. Germline-derived CDR1 and CDR2 are MNHEY and SVGAGI. The CDR3 DNA reads as TGTGCCAGCAGACTACCCGAAGGGGAGCTGTTTTTT. Protein sequence: CASRLPEGELFF.

The chain has TRBV7-2 and TRBJ1-2; 8 bases are a match to TRBD1. CDR1 SGHTA and CDR2 FQGNSA come from the germline V gene. The J segment lost 5 bases and the V segment lost 1 base, leaving 9 bases of the junction unmatched. CDR3 length: 16 amino acids. CDR3 in amino acids: CASSLVAGGADYGYTF. The CDR3 nucleotides are TGTGCCAGCAGCTTAGTGGCAGGGGGCGCTGATTATGGCTACACCTTC.

V usage is TRBV7-2 and J usage is TRBJ2-7; a weak D match, TRBD1 (6 bases). Per the germline V gene, CDR1 is SGHTA and CDR2 is FQGNSA. V lost 0 bases to trimming and J lost 3 bases, with 12 bases between them. CDR3 length equals 15 residues. The CDR3 DNA reads TGTGCCAGCAGCTTAGCGCCTAACAGGGTCTACGAGCAGTACTTC. It encodes CASSLAPNRVYEQYF.

This chain joins TRBV5-1 and TRBJ2-5, with 8 bases identical to TRBD1. Germline V gene data show CDR1 as SGHRS and CDR2 as YFSETQ. The CDR3 covers 15 residues. Losses at the gene ends were 5 bases for V and 4 bases for J; bases not matched to a gene: 10. The CDR3 loop is CASRGSGGEGETQYF. The CDR3 DNA reads TGCGCCAGCAGAGGGTCAGGGGGCGAGGGAGAGACCCAGTACTTC.

This clonotype has just a few counts. The V and J genes are TRBV28 and TRBJ1-2; a weak D match, TRBD1 (5 bases). V lost 2 bases and J lost 8, with 15 bases in between. Per germline, CDR1 MDHEN and CDR2 SYDVKM. This CDR3 is built from 14 residues. CDR3 protein: CASSLGGVRSGYTF. CDR3 DNA: TGTGCCAGCAGTTTAGGGGGGGTCCGGAGCGGCTACACCTTC.

This clonotype was seen just once. V usage is TRBV5-4 and J usage is TRBJ2-2; 10 nucleotides align to TRBD1. V shed 5 bases, J shed 5 bases, and the junction held 6 bases outside the gene matches. This CDR3 has 15 residues. From germline, CDR1 is SGHNT and CDR2 YYREEE (reference sequence). The CDR3 loop reads CASRTGGTVTGELFF. The CDR3 DNA reads TGTGCCAGCAGGACAGGGGGCACGGTAACCGGGGAGCTGTTTTTT. Combining the CDR3 with reference TRBV5-4 and TRBJ2-2 gives the whole variable domain ETGVTQSPTHLIKTRGQQVTLRCSSQSGHNTVSWYQQALGQGPQFIFQYYREEENGRGNFPPRFSGLQFPNYSSELNVNALELDDSALYLCASRTGGTVTGELFFGEGSRLTVL.

The CDR3 nucleotides read TGCAGTGCTACCTCGGGGCGGGGGTTATACGAGCAGTACTTC. Protein sequence: CSATSGRGLYEQYF. The chain joins TRBV20-1 to TRBJ2-7; 7 bases align to TRBD2. V lost 4 bases to trimming and J lost 4 bases; unmatched junction nucleotides: 10. The length of the CDR3 is 14 residues. Germline-derived CDR1 and CDR2 are DFQATT and SNEGSKA (reference sequence).

This clonotype was counted at least ten times. This chain's CDR3 is CSARDPKTNEKLFF. For the CDR3, the DNA is TGCAGTGCTAGAGATCCGAAAACTAATGAAAAACTGTTTTTT. V usage is TRBV20-1 and J usage is TRBJ1-4, with D unclear. The V end was cut by 0 bases, the J end by 1 base, with 6 bases between. CDR1 and CDR2 from the germline V gene are DFQATT and SNEGSKA (reference sequence). This CDR3 spans 14 amino acids.

V gene TRBV5-4 combines with J gene TRBJ1-4; D gene unclear. CDR1 is SGHNT and CDR2 is YYREEE in the germline V gene (reference sequence). The ends were cut back, 0 bases at V and 8 bases at J, with 5 bases in the middle. This CDR3 is 12 amino acids long. CDR3 sequence reads: CASSLAGEKLFF. The CDR3 DNA is TGTGCCAGCAGCTTGGCTGGGGAAAAACTGTTTTTT.

The CDR3 DNA sequence: TGTGCCAGCAGTTACGAAGGGACAGGGGGCGGGGAGCTGTTTTTT. This codes for CASSYEGTGGGELFF. The V and J genes are TRBV12-3 or TRBV12-4 and TRBJ2-2; 11 bases fit TRBD1. The CDR3 length is 15 residues. The junction had 5 bases not matched to a gene; V was cut back by 4 bases and J by 7 bases.

This sequence joins TRBV6-2 or TRBV6-3 and TRBJ1-5; no definite D call. This CDR3 spans 15 amino acids. V was shortened by 8 bases and J by 2 bases, with 16 bases between the two germline ends. Germline V gene sequence: CDR1 MNHEY, CDR2 SVGEGT. In DNA, the CDR3 is TGTGCCAGCGGTTGGGGTCCCTCGCGCAATCAGCCCCAGCATTTT. Its translation is CASGWGPSRNQPQHF.